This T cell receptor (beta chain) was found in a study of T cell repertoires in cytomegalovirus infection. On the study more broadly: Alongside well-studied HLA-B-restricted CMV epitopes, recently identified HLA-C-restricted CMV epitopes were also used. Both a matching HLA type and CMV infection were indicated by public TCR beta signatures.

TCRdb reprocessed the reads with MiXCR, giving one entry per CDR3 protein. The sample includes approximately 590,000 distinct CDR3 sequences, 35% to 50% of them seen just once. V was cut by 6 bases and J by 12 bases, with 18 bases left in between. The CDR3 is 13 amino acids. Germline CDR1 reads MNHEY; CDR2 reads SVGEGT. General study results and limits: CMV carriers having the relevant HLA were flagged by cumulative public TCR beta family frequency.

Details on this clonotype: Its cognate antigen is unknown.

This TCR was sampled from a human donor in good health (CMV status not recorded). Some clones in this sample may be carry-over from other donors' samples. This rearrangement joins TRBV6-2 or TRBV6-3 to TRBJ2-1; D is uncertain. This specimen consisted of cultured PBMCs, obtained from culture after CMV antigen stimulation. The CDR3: CASRTRVKGGQFF. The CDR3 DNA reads TGTGCCAGCAGAACCCGCGTTAAGGGCGGGCAGTTCTTC.